Following are 29 T cell receptor beta chains from one sample sequenced in a study of blood T cells in healthy people across ages. A second about 7 to 11 cycle PCR used barcoded and J-beta primers. TCRdb re-derived calls from the 5' RACE reads in MiXCR, one entry per CDR3 protein. Of 800,000 or so distinct CDR3 sequences in the sample, around 62% were seen once. Sequenced input: blood. The receptors come from a man younger than 40 in good health.

This chain links TRBV4-1 with TRBJ1-2, with no clear D. The CDR3 has 12 residues. Germline CDR1 and CDR2: MGHRA and YSYEKL. Trimming took 1 base from V and 7 from J, leaving 7 bases between them. The CDR3 DNA sequence: TGCGCCAGCAGCCAAGGACGATCTGGCTACACCTTC. This sequence encodes CASSQGRSGYTF.

This chain uses TRBV7-9 with TRBJ1-6, with unresolved D. The CDR3 has 14 amino acids. V was cut by 2 bases and J by 5 bases, with 7 bases left in between. Germline V lookup: CDR1 SEHNR, CDR2 FQNEAQ (reference sequence). CDR3 sequence reads: CASSLLQNNSPLHF. CDR3 coding DNA: TGTGCCAGCAGCTTATTACAGAATAATTCACCCCTCCACTTT.

A few counts support this clonotype. This sequence joins TRBV20-1 and TRBJ2-1; no definite D call. V shed 6 bases and J shed 2 bases, with 14 bases lying between them. Per the germline V gene, CDR1 is DFQATT and CDR2 is SNEGSKA (reference sequence). This CDR3 has 14 residues. The chain's CDR3 is CSADDVNTYNEQFF. As DNA, the CDR3 is TGCAGTGCCGATGACGTTAACACCTACAATGAGCAGTTCTTC.

This clonotype was detected many times. Germline and junction disagree at one end, which may indicate a read error. V is TRBV5-1 and J is TRBJ2-2; D remains ambiguous. The CDR3 extends over 12 amino acids. The germline V gene encodes CDR1 SGHRS and CDR2 YFSETQ. CDR3 nucleotide sequence: TGTGCCAGCAGTTTTAACACCGGGGAGCTGTTTTTT. It translates to CASSFNTGELFF. The full variable domain, rest sourced from reference TRBV5-1 and TRBJ2-2, is KAGVTQTPRYLIKTRGQQVTLSCSPISGHRSVSWYQQTPGQGLQFLFEYFSETQRNKGNFPGRFSGRQFSNSRSEMNVSTLELGDSALYLCASSFNTGELFFGEGSRLTVL.

The chain joins TRBV15 to TRBJ2-5; 7 bases are a match to TRBD1. In germline, CDR1 is LNHNV, CDR2 YYDKDF (reference sequence). CDR3 size: 15 residues. V lost 4 bases and J lost 0; bases outside the gene matches: 5. DNA for the CDR3: TGTGCCACCAGCAATCCTGACAGGGACCAAGAGACCCAGTACTTC. It yields the protein CATSNPDRDQETQYF. Drawing the rest from reference TRBV15 and TRBJ2-5, the complete variable domain is DAMVIQNPRYQVTQFGKPVTLSCSQTLNHNVMYWYQQKSSQAPKLLFHYYDKDFNNEADTPDNFQSRRPNTSFCFLDIRSPGLGDTAMYLCATSNPDRDQETQYFGPGTRLLVL.

This clonotype was picked up many times. A much larger clone sits a single nucleotide away, making a read error possible. The V and J genes are TRBV6-5 and TRBJ2-3; no reliable D call. The CDR3 is 11 amino acids. With 8 bases removed from V and 2 bases from J, the gap between germline ends came to 5 bases. Germline lookup yields CDR1 MNHEY and CDR2 SVGAGI. CDR3 bases: TGTGCCAGCGGCTCCACAGATACGCAGTATTTT. It codes for CASGSTDTQYF.

This clonotype has only one observation. The chain links TRBV10-3 to TRBJ1-2; perhaps TRBD1 as D (5 bases). V was shortened by 11 bases and J by 0 bases, with 16 bases between the two germline ends. Germline loops: CDR1 ENHRY, CDR2 SYGVKD. CDR3 size: 14 residues. The CDR3 region is CAFWDGSTNYGYTF. The CDR3 nucleotides read TGTGCCTTCTGGGACGGGAGTACTAACTATGGCTACACCTTC.

The CDR3 nucleotides read TGTGCCATCAGTGTAGGTCAGGCCTCGCAAGAGACCCAGTACTTC. Amino acids: CAISVGQASQETQYF. The rearrangement links TRBV10-3 to TRBJ2-5; D is ambiguous. The germline V gene has CDR1 ENHRY and CDR2 SYGVKD. Trimming removed 4 bases from V and 2 bases from J, with 14 bases in between. The CDR3 is 15 amino acids.

This clonotype turned up a few times. V usage is TRBV6-6 and J usage is TRBJ1-2; D is undetermined. Trimming removed 2 bases at V and 6 bases at J, with 16 bases between. CDR1 and CDR2 (germline): MNHNY, SVGAGI (reference sequence). The CDR3 sequence is 15 residues long. CDR3 nucleotide sequence: TGTGCCAGCAGTTACGCCCACGGAGGAGATCATGGCTACACCTTC. Translated, it gives CASSYAHGGDHGYTF.

The chain recombines TRBV12-3 or TRBV12-4 with TRBJ1-6, with D perhaps matching TRBD1 (6 bases). CDR3 length: 18 amino acids. With 5 bases removed from V and 0 bases from J, the gap between germline ends came to 17 bases. The CDR3 DNA reads as TGTGCCAGCAGTCCCAGGGGCGGGAGGAGCTCCTATAATTCACCCCTCCACTTT. Translating gives CASSPRGGRSSYNSPLHF.

This clonotype was seen a handful of times. The chain carries TRBV6-5 and TRBJ1-2, with D uncertain. Germline CDR1 MNHEY, CDR2 SVGAGI. Trimming shortened V by 0 bases and J by 5 bases, and 10 bases separated the two germline ends. The CDR3 loop spans 14 amino acids. The CDR3 protein is CASSYSAGLYGYTF. CDR3 sequence (DNA): TGTGCCAGCAGTTACTCCGCAGGTCTATATGGCTACACCTTC.

The chain recombines TRBV28 with TRBJ2-6, with D uncertain. Trimming took 7 bases from V and 4 from J, leaving 17 bases between them. Germline-derived CDR1 and CDR2 are MDHEN and SYDVKM. This CDR3 has 16 residues. The CDR3 loop is CASIPYGAVGANVLTF. The CDR3 nucleotides are TGTGCCAGCATACCTTATGGCGCCGTCGGGGCCAACGTCCTGACTTTC. Full variable domain (remainder filled in from reference TRBV28 and TRBJ2-6): DVKVTQSSRYLVKRTGEKVFLECVQDMDHENMFWYRQDPGLGLRLIYFSYDVKMKEKGDIPEGYSVSREKKERFSLILESASTNQTSMYLCASIPYGAVGANVLTFGAGSRLTVL.

This CDR3 is CASSQGSVYGYTF. CDR3 bases: TGTGCCAGCAGCCAAGGGAGCGTCTATGGCTACACCTTC. The gene calls are TRBV3-1 and TRBJ1-2; D unclear. The germline V gene has CDR1 LGHDT and CDR2 YNNKEL (reference sequence). This CDR3 region has 13 residues. Between the trimmed V and J ends, which lost 1 base and 4 bases, there was a span of 7 bases.

This clonotype was counted only a few times. This chain joins TRBV9 and TRBJ2-3, with D maybe TRBD1 (6 bases). The CDR3 covers 15 residues. Germline-derived CDR1 and CDR2 are SGDLS and YYNGEE. V lost 6 bases and J lost 0, with 14 bases in between. The CDR3: CASTRQDLSTDTQYF. CDR3 nucleotides: TGTGCCAGCACCAGACAGGACCTTAGCACAGATACGCAGTATTTT.

The chain carries TRBV7-2 and TRBJ1-1; D ambiguous. The germline gives CDR1 SGHTA, CDR2 FQGNSA. The ends were cut back, 0 bases at V and 3 bases at J, with 8 bases in the middle. This CDR3 comprises 14 residues. This CDR3 reads CASSLAGGYTEAFF. Here the CDR3 DNA reads TGTGCCAGCAGCTTAGCAGGAGGATACACTGAAGCTTTCTTT. The entire variable domain, with the rest obtained from reference TRBV7-2 and TRBJ1-1, is as follows: GAGVSQSPSNKVTEKGKDVELRCDPISGHTALYWYRQSLGQGLEFLIYFQGNSAPDKSGLPSDRFSAERTGGSVSTLTIQRTQQEDSAVYLCASSLAGGYTEAFFGQGTRLTVV.

The rearrangement uses TRBV7-3 and TRBJ2-3; a weak D match, TRBD1 (7 bases). The germline V gene encodes CDR1 SGHTA and CDR2 FQGTGA. The length of the CDR3 is 15 residues. V was shortened by 5 bases and J by 4 bases, with 16 bases between the two germline ends. The CDR3 DNA sequence: TGTGCCAGCAGCCCAGGAGGGCAGGGGGCAGATACGCAGTATTTT. This sequence encodes CASSPGGQGADTQYF.

The gene calls are TRBV27 and TRBJ2-7, with 12 nucleotides matching TRBD2. V lost 1 base and J lost 2; bases outside the gene matches: 18. The CDR3 sequence is 21 residues long. Germline CDR1 reads MNHEY; CDR2 reads SMNVEV (reference sequence). CDR3 DNA: TGTGCCAGCAGTTTATTGCCCCCACTAGCGGGGGGCTCCTATATAACCTACGAGCAGTACTTC. Amino acids: CASSLLPPLAGGSYITYEQYF.

V and J are TRBV12-3 or TRBV12-4 and TRBJ1-2; D is undetermined. Trimming cost V 5 bases and J 8 bases, with 12 bases left between them. The CDR3 has 12 amino acids. The CDR3 DNA sequence: TGTGCCAGCAGTCATTGGGAGGGCGGCTACACCTTC. As protein: CASSHWEGGYTF.

The V gene is TRBV6-2 or TRBV6-3, the J gene TRBJ2-5; D is possibly TRBD1 (6 bases). Per germline, CDR1 MNHEY and CDR2 SVGEGT. Trimming removed 2 bases from V and 5 bases from J, with 12 bases in between. The CDR3 has 14 residues. CDR3 amino acids: CASSYAGTIETQYF. The DNA for the CDR3 is TGTGCCAGCAGTTACGCCGGGACAATTGAGACCCAGTACTTC.

J is TRBJ2-1 and V is TRBV9; no definite D call. Germline V CDR1 and CDR2: SGDLS, YYNGEE. The CDR3 runs 14 residues. Deletions cut 3 bases from V and 8 bases from J, with 15 bases between. The CDR3 DNA reads as TGTGCCAGCAGCGGGCCTAAGCAAGGCTATGAGCAGTTCTTC. Its translation is CASSGPKQGYEQFF.

The J gene is TRBJ2-1, the V gene TRBV14; tentatively, D is TRBD2 (6 bases). This CDR3 is 16 amino acids long. The V and J ends lost 3 bases and 6 bases respectively, with 18 bases between them. Germline V gene data show CDR1 as SGHDN and CDR2 as FVKESK. CDR3: CASSQTVRGLSNEQFF. In nucleotides, the CDR3 is TGTGCCAGCAGCCAGACGGTTCGGGGACTTAGCAATGAGCAGTTCTTC.

The J gene is TRBJ2-1, the V gene TRBV29-1; TRBD2 matches 11 bases. Trimming at V came to 7 bases and at J to 8 bases, leaving 13 bases not matched to a gene. CDR1 is SQVTM, CDR2 ANQGSEA, per germline. The CDR3 contains 15 residues. In DNA form, the CDR3 reads TGCAGCGCCCTCCCAAGTAGCGGGGGGGCGTATGAGCAGTTCTTC. It specifies CSALPSSGGAYEQFF.

The chain employs TRBV20-1 and TRBJ2-5; 11 bases agree with TRBD1. The J call may be wrong; the DNA end is better matched by TRBJ2-7. The CDR3 runs 17 residues. Germline V gene data show CDR1 as DFQATT and CDR2 as SNEGSKA (reference sequence). CDR3: CSARRRTGGEITHEQYF. The CDR3 nucleotides read TGCAGTGCTAGGCGTCGGACAGGGGGCGAAATTACCCACGAGCAGTACTTC.

The rearrangement joins TRBV12-3 or TRBV12-4 to TRBJ2-5, with 7 bases lining up with TRBD2. The V and J ends lost 6 bases and 5 bases, in that order; junction bases with no gene match: 12. The CDR3 covers 15 residues. CDR3 in DNA: TGTGCCAGCAGCCCCCGACGGGGGGTAGATGAGACCCAGTACTTC. This gives the protein CASSPRRGVDETQYF.

This rearrangement joins TRBV15 to TRBJ2-3; TRBD2 matches at 10 bases. Germline V gene sequence: CDR1 LNHNV, CDR2 YYDKDF (reference sequence). The CDR3 runs to 18 residues. V lost 3 bases to trimming and J lost 0 bases; unmatched junction nucleotides: 9. The CDR3 protein is CATSSGLAVTTSTDTQYF. Here the CDR3 DNA reads TGTGCCACCAGCAGCGGACTAGCGGTTACAACTAGCACAGATACGCAGTATTTT. The full variable domain, completed using reference TRBV15 and TRBJ2-3, is DAMVIQNPRYQVTQFGKPVTLSCSQTLNHNVMYWYQQKSSQAPKLLFHYYDKDFNNEADTPDNFQSRRPNTSFCFLDIRSPGLGDTAMYLCATSSGLAVTTSTDTQYFGPGTRLTVL.

The chain has TRBV28 and TRBJ2-7, with TRBD2 matching over 8 bases. CDR1 is MDHEN, CDR2 SYDVKM, per germline. Trimming removed 8 bases from V and 1 base from J; junction bases left unmatched: 4. The CDR3 is 13 residues long. The CDR3 reads CASRTGGSYEQYF. CDR3 in DNA: TGTGCCAGCCGGACGGGGGGGTCCTACGAGCAGTACTTC.

The chain joins TRBV10-3 to TRBJ1-5; D not certain. The germline gives CDR1 ENHRY, CDR2 SYGVKD. The length of the CDR3 is 14 residues. The V gene lost 9 bases and the J gene lost 2 bases, with 14 bases spanning the gap. Here the CDR3 reads CAIQKDGGNQPQHF. The CDR3 nucleotides read TGTGCCATACAGAAGGACGGGGGCAATCAGCCCCAGCATTTT.

The rearrangement uses TRBV20-1 and TRBJ1-4, with unresolved D. The V gene's germline CDR1 is DFQATT and CDR2 SNEGSKA (reference sequence). This CDR3 comprises 15 residues. V was trimmed by 5 bases and J by 2 bases, leaving 15 bases between them. CDR3 region: CSAGWAQGTNEKLFF. CDR3 coding DNA: TGCAGTGCTGGGTGGGCACAAGGGACTAATGAAAAACTGTTTTTT.

This clonotype was found a few times. The V and J genes are TRBV11-1 and TRBJ1-2; D gene unclear. Germline loops: CDR1 SGHAT, CDR2 FQDESV (reference sequence). The CDR3 extends over 12 amino acids. Trimming stripped 5 bases from V and 8 bases from J, with 12 bases between. The CDR3 sequence is CASSQEGFGYTF. Written as DNA, the CDR3 is TGTGCCAGCAGCCAGGAAGGGTTCGGCTACACCTTC.